This TCR beta chain was obtained from a study of PD-L1 blockade in urothelial cancer. This clone was found once. Germline values: CDR1 SGHRS, CDR2 YFSETQ. This CDR3 has 15 amino acids. Trimming shortened V by 0 bases and J by 6 bases, and 16 bases separated the two germline ends. Sequenced by immunoSEQ multiplex PCR; TCRdb stores in-frame clones only, minus some. The top ten clones hold 1% to 1.5% of a sample with approximately 50,000 clones, approximately 84% of them seen once. Time point specified: pretreatment peripheral blood. Material: PBMCs, obtained around atezolizumab (anti-PD-L1) treatment. The chain uses TRBV5-1 and TRBJ2-7; D possibly corresponds to TRBD1 (5 bases). The receptor was derived from a man aged 45-65 years with urothelial cancer. DNA for the CDR3: TGCGCCAGCAGCTTGGCAGGGTATGATTCGGGCGAGCAGTACTTC. Translating gives CASSLAGYDSGEQYF. Combining the CDR3 with reference TRBV5-1 and TRBJ2-7 gives the whole variable domain KAGVTQTPRYLIKTRGQQVTLSCSPISGHRSVSWYQQTPGQGLQFLFEYFSETQRNKGNFPGRFSGRQFSNSRSEMNVSTLELGDSALYLCASSLAGYDSGEQYFGPGTRLTVT.